This T cell receptor beta chain comes out of a study of T cell changes during pregnancy in multiple sclerosis. Trimming took off 1 base at V and 5 bases at J, with 12 bases between the two ends. Germline V CDR1 and CDR2: SGHVS, FNYEAQ. The CDR3 is made up of 14 amino acids. TCRdb's copy holds only in-frame clones and misses some; the assay was immunoSEQ multiplex PCR. The top ten hold over 9% of the sample, which has under 20,000 clones, about 85% seen once. The origin of this receptor is a female donor with multiple sclerosis, enrolled in a pregnancy study. The rearrangement uses TRBV7-6 and TRBJ2-7; D unresolved. The sequencing here drew on CD8+ T cells from peripheral blood mononuclear cells, taken after pregnancy. The CDR3 coding sequence is TGTGCCAGCAGCTTAGGCGGTGAGGCGAACGAGCAGTACTTC. Translating gives CASSLGGEANEQYF.